The 10 T cell receptor beta chains below come from one sample, sequenced in a study of T cell responses to AZD1222 COVID-19 vaccine. The repertoire was sequenced with immunoSEQ multiplex PCR; TCRdb's copy has only in-frame clones and lacks some. This table holds 100,000 to 150,000 clones, 90% found once. The source material was peripheral blood, sampled on day 0 of AZD1222 vaccination. Source of these receptors: an adult in good health.

V usage is TRBV5-1 and J usage is TRBJ1-3, with unresolved D. The germline gives CDR1 SGHRS, CDR2 YFSETQ. The germline V and J ends were trimmed by 0 bases and 0 bases, with 7 bases remaining between them. The CDR3 loop spans 15 amino acids. CDR3 region: CASSLASFSGNTIYF. The CDR3 DNA follows: TGCGCCAGCAGCTTGGCCAGTTTCTCTGGAAACACCATATATTTT. Combining the CDR3 with reference TRBV5-1 and TRBJ1-3 gives the whole variable domain KAGVTQTPRYLIKTRGQQVTLSCSPISGHRSVSWYQQTPGQGLQFLFEYFSETQRNKGNFPGRFSGRQFSNSRSEMNVSTLELGDSALYLCASSLASFSGNTIYFGEGSWLTVV.

The rearrangement joins TRBV14 to TRBJ1-6; the D gene is possibly TRBD1 (5 bases). Trimming left V 1 base short and J 5 bases short, with 9 bases between. The CDR3 spans 15 residues. Germline CDR1 SGHDN, CDR2 FVKESK. The CDR3 reads CASSQAQVNNSPLHF. CDR3 sequence (DNA): TGTGCCAGCAGCCAAGCACAGGTTAATAATTCACCCCTCCACTTT.

The V and J genes are TRBV19 and TRBJ1-5, with 7 positions matching TRBD1. Germline V gene data show CDR1 as LNHDA and CDR2 as SQIVND (reference sequence). The CDR3 covers 15 residues. The ends lost 9 bases at V and 0 bases at J; junction bases unmatched: 8. The CDR3: CARVDRVNSNQPQHF. The CDR3 DNA follows: TGTGCCAGAGTTGACAGGGTAAATAGCAATCAGCCCCAGCATTTT. Variable domain in full (rest from reference TRBV19 and TRBJ1-5): DGGITQSPKYLFRKEGQNVTLSCEQNLNHDAMYWYRQDPGQGLRLIYYSQIVNDFQKGDIAEGYSVSREKKESFPLTVTSAQKNPTAFYLCARVDRVNSNQPQHFGDGTRLSIL.

This sequence joins TRBV7-3 and TRBJ2-1; no clear D. The ends were cut back, 5 bases at V and 4 bases at J, with 12 bases in the middle. Germline values: CDR1 SGHTA, CDR2 FQGTGA. This CDR3 contains 14 residues. The CDR3 DNA follows: TGTGCCAGCAGCCCTGGACCGATATACAATGAGCAGTTCTTC. Encoded protein: CASSPGPIYNEQFF. Looking up the rest from reference TRBV7-3 and TRBJ2-1 gives the full variable domain: GAGVSQTPSNKVTEKGKYVELRCDPISGHTALYWYRQSLGQGPEFLIYFQGTGAADDSGLPNDRFFAVRPEGSVSTLKIQRTERGDSAVYLCASSPGPIYNEQFFGPGTRLTVL.

This rearrangement joins TRBV3-1 (or the pseudogene TRBV3-2) to TRBJ2-6; D uncertain. Germline V CDR1 and CDR2: LGHDT, YNNKEL (reference sequence). The V and J ends lost 3 bases and 0 bases respectively, with 12 bases between them. CDR3 length equals 17 residues. Here the CDR3 DNA reads TGTGCCAGCAGCCAGGAAACCACGGTCTCTGGGGCCAACGTCCTGACTTTC. This translates into CASSQETTVSGANVLTF.

The chain has TRBV6-5 and TRBJ1-5; the match to TRBD1 covers 9 bases. V lost 5 bases and J lost 7; bases outside the gene matches: 6. Germline loops: CDR1 MNHEY, CDR2 SVGAGI. The CDR3 contains 14 residues. This chain's CDR3 is CASSPGTGRQPQHF. In DNA, the CDR3 is TGTGCCAGCAGTCCCGGGACAGGGAGGCAGCCCCAGCATTTT.

This chain connects TRBV2 to TRBJ2-5; D tentatively reads TRBD1 or TRBD2 (5 bases each). Germline values: CDR1 SNHLY, CDR2 FYNNEI. The V gene lost 4 bases and the J gene lost 5 bases, with 11 bases spanning the gap. CDR3 length: 13 amino acids. The CDR3 protein is CASSGNGAETQYF. The CDR3 coding sequence is TGTGCCAGCAGTGGAAACGGGGCGGAGACCCAGTACTTC.

The rearrangement uses TRBV24-1 and TRBJ1-5; D is unresolved. Trimming removed 7 bases at V and 4 bases at J, with 13 bases between. CDR1 is KGHDR, CDR2 SFDVKD, per germline. This CDR3 has 14 amino acids. This chain's CDR3 is CATSPTGVNQPQHF. CDR3 sequence (DNA): TGTGCCACCAGCCCTACCGGGGTAAATCAGCCCCAGCATTTT.

This clone was detected only a few times. The chain combines TRBV4-3 with TRBJ1-2; 8 bases line up with TRBD1. Germline assignment: CDR1 LGHNA and CDR2 YSLEER. V lost 3 bases, J lost 7 bases, and 4 bases stayed unmatched. The CDR3 loop spans 13 amino acids. The CDR3 sequence: CASSQDREFGYTF. CDR3 nucleotides: TGCGCCAGCAGCCAGGACAGGGAGTTTGGCTACACCTTC.

V gene TRBV28 combines with J gene TRBJ2-7; TRBD1 or TRBD2 may be the D gene (6 bases each). CDR1 is MDHEN and CDR2 is SYDVKM in the germline V gene. The germline V and J ends were trimmed by 6 bases and 3 bases, with 15 bases remaining between them. The CDR3 is 14 residues long. For the CDR3, the DNA is TGTGCCAGCAGCAATGGGGGGCAGTTCTACGAGCAGTACTTC. It translates to CASSNGGQFYEQYF.